This T cell receptor beta chain was captured by sequencing in a study of radiation and T cells in renal cell carcinoma (dated by TCRdb to about 2020). About the full investigation: Samples came from a clinical trial, in which primary renal cell carcinomas received 15 Gy stereotactic body radiation therapy followed by nephrectomy 4 weeks later. Across all 50 or so samples, 4,016,671 unique CDR3 nucleotide sequences encoding some 3,000,000 unique CDR3 amino acid sequences were identified. In total, about 50 samples underwent TCR beta sequencing: approximately 26 tumors plus 27 peripheral blood samples. Overall study outcomes, separate from this receptor: Because the trial had a single-armed design, the trial could not examine how radiation dose or scheduling affected the TCR repertoire. Changes in the blood repertoire were not tracked past 4 weeks after treatment. In blood, the top tumor clonotypes increased from baseline to 2 weeks after radiation and then shrank by 4 weeks, which suggests a temporary expansion of tumor-resident clones. Because no pretreatment tumor biopsies were available, whether clonotypes were present in the tumor at baseline could not be determined.

Following the manufacturer's recommendations, the immunoSEQ kit was used to generate TCR beta libraries from genomic DNA. To prepare libraries, a first multiplex PCR with proprietary primers was run, followed by a second PCR that added unique barcodes, and a bead cleanup was done after each round. Each sample batch included a kit-provided positive control reaction and a negative control reaction. The final libraries were assessed on an Agilent 4200 TapeStation D1000 ScreenTape, pooled by volume, and quantified by qPCR. Sequencing ran on an Illumina NextSeq500 with a MidOutput 150-cycle cartridge, using 156 Read1 and 15 Index1 cycles with kit custom primers. The pooled library was loaded at roughly 0.98 pM with a roughly 20% PhiX control spike-in. The authors processed their data as follows. The vendor-processed data were analyzed in R, and a clonotype was defined as all T cells that share the same CDR3 nucleotide sequence. For clone abundance analyses, frequencies were normalized to the 10,000 most abundant clones per sample. Public T cell clones, averaging fewer than five per sample, were removed before analysis. An abundance difference of at least 32-fold between compartments was the criterion for calling clonotypes tumor-enriched or baseline blood-enriched. A beta-binomial differential abundance model was used to identify clonotypes that expanded or contracted between blood time points. Tumor-blood repertoire similarity was measured with the Baroni-Urbani and Buser coefficient, and group comparisons used two-tailed Wilcoxon tests in R. TCRdb obtained this table from immuneACCESS and retained in-frame rearrangements with V and J assigned. These tables miss some clones; where compared with another copy, unresolved V genes account for less than half of the shortfall, and the remainder is unexplained. V, J and clone size derive from that table, while D and trimming were established from the DNA sequence. The sample table lists approximately 120,000 clones, 81% of them with a count of one. Roughly 6% of the sample comes from the top ten.

In the paper's terms, the time point label means: blood 2 weeks post-SBRT. This sample's treatment or condition label indicates: 15 Gy SBRT to primary tumor, nephrectomy 4 weeks later. To follow tumor-enriched clonotypes, serial peripheral blood was collected from radiation-treated patients at baseline and at 2 weeks and 4 weeks after SBRT. Every patient had renal cell carcinoma of clear cell pathology. Genomic DNA for TCR sequencing was prepared using the QIAamp DNA Blood Mini Kit (Qiagen). The analyses included only samples that passed all quality control checks. The CDR3, cysteine through phenylalanine, is 14 amino acids long. CDR3 DNA only is kept here, 42 bases in frame from base 1. The germline V gene supplies CDR1 SGHAT and CDR2 FQNNGV. V loses 6 bases of germline sequence and J loses 4 bases, and the interval between the two ends is 15 bases. Turning to this clone: Which antigen it targets is not known. Base qualities are not provided; no much larger clone lies one nucleotide away.

Sequenced material: blood, taken from a patient whose treatment included radiotherapy and nephrectomy. The rearrangement joined TRBV11-2 to TRBJ1-1; the best D guess is TRBD1, with 5 bases matching. The clonotype originates from a man in his forties or fifties with renal cell carcinoma. In nucleotides, the sequence is TGTGCCAGCAGTTCAGACCCGAGGGGCACTGAAGCTTTCTTT. Its translation reads: CASSSDPRGTEAFF.